This record looks at one T cell receptor (beta chain) sequence and its context. Its matching antigen is unknown. The source of the sample is a study of cytomegalovirus exposure and HLA in healthy donors. Study in general: There were roughly 120 million unique TCR beta sequences, drawn from about 200 million T cells, in an earlier analysis.

The CDR3 has 14 amino acids. V lost 5 bases, J lost 9 bases, and 20 bases lay in between. CDR1 and CDR2 from the germline V gene are SQVTM and ANQGSEA. 13 Jbeta primers and 60 Vbeta primers were used for the PCR. Profiled with immunoSEQ multiplex PCR; TCRdb holds only in-frame clones, not every one. The profile shows 120,000 to 150,000 clones, under 80% of them singletons. Broader study findings: Later analysis showed most CMV-associated TCR beta chains appearing HLA-restricted. Based on reports, TCR beta sequences accurately predicted HLA-A and HLA-B alleles for most subjects.

Sequenced input: PBMCs. The chain joins TRBV29-1 to TRBJ2-1, with D tentatively TRBD2 (6 bases). This TCR was sampled from a male donor in good health and CMV-seronegative. CDR3 loop: CSVIPGPGGGEQFF. As DNA, the CDR3 is TGCAGCGTTATCCCGGGCCCTGGGGGAGGTGAGCAGTTCTTC.